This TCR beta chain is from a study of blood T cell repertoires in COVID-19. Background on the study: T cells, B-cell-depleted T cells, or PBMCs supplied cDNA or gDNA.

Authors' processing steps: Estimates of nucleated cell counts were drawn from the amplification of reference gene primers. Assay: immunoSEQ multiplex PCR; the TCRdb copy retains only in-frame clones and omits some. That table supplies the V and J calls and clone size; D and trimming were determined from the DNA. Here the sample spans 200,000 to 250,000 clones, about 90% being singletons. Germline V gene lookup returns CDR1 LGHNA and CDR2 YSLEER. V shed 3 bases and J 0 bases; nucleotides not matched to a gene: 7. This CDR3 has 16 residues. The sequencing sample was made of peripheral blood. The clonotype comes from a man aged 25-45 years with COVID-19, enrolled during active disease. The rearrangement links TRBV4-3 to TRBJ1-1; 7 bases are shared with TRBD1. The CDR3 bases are TGCGCCAGCAGCCAGATTACACAGGGGCTGAACACTGAAGCTTTCTTT. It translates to CASSQITQGLNTEAFF.